The next 10 T cell receptor beta chains were all read from a single sample in a study of quantifying T cell responses using KT2 cells. About the study: Reverse transcription used primers in the TCR alpha and beta constant regions.

A single-stranded UMI oligo with SP2 sequence was ligated to cDNA 3' ends. The first PCR ran roughly 4 cycles with an equimolar RC1.1 and RC1.2 beta primer mix. One entry per CDR3 protein, called by TCRdb with MiXCR from the UMI-ligation and nested PCR reads. The sample lists 25,000 to 35,000 distinct CDR3 sequences; more than 7% were seen once. Sequencing was done on a sample of PBMCs spiked with cells of the T cell clone KT2. Source of these receptors: a human donor.

This clonotype was counted ten times or more. This chain joins TRBV18 and TRBJ2-1; D is possibly TRBD1 (6 bases). V was shortened by 4 bases and J by 0 bases, with 16 bases between the two germline ends. Germline-derived CDR1 and CDR2 are KGHSH and LQKENI. The CDR3 covers 17 residues. This CDR3 is CASSQSRQESSYNEQFF. The CDR3 DNA reads TGTGCCAGCTCACAGTCTCGACAGGAAAGCTCCTACAATGAGCAGTTCTTC.

This clonotype was recorded at least ten times. This sequence joins TRBV3-1 and TRBJ2-7; D call uncertain. There are 13 residues in the CDR3. V dropped 4 bases and J dropped 1 base, with 8 bases sitting between them. Per the germline V gene, CDR1 is LGHDT and CDR2 is YNNKEL (reference sequence). The CDR3: CASSRHPSYEQYF. The CDR3 DNA follows: TGTGCCAGCAGCCGGCACCCGTCCTACGAGCAGTACTTC.

This clonotype was found a few times. The rearrangement uses TRBV29-1 and TRBJ1-2; 9 bases line up with TRBD1. Losses at the gene ends were 4 bases for V and 0 bases for J; bases not matched to a gene: 3. Germline V lookup: CDR1 SQVTM, CDR2 ANQGSEA. The CDR3 sequence is 14 residues long. The CDR3 bases are TGCAGCGTTGTCAGACAGGGGGCTAACTATGGCTACACCTTC. As protein: CSVVRQGANYGYTF.

The J gene is TRBJ2-7, the V gene TRBV18; D ambiguous. The V gene's germline CDR1 is KGHSH and CDR2 LQKENI. The CDR3 has 12 amino acids. V lost 3 bases, J lost 4 bases, and 7 bases lay in between. The CDR3 DNA sequence: TGTGCCAGCTCACCCGGACGGTACGAGCAGTACTTC. Translation: CASSPGRYEQYF.

Many counts were recorded for this clonotype. The rearrangement uses TRBV12-3 or TRBV12-4 and TRBJ1-6, with TRBD1 matching 11 bases. V lost 6 bases, J lost 9 bases, and 7 bases stayed unmatched. CDR3 size: 15 residues. This CDR3 reads CASRDRGHIGSPLHF. The CDR3 DNA sequence: TGTGCCAGCAGGGACAGGGGGCATATCGGTTCACCCCTCCACTTT.

The V gene is TRBV6-6, the J gene TRBJ2-3, with a weak D call TRBD1 (5 bases). The CDR3 has 15 amino acids. Per the germline V gene, CDR1 is MNHNY and CDR2 is SVGAGI (reference sequence). The V and J ends lost 6 bases and 4 bases respectively, with 17 bases between them. Here the CDR3 DNA reads TGTGCCAGCAGGACCCCCCAGGGTGGCTCAGATACGCAGTATTTT. Protein product: CASRTPQGGSDTQYF.

This clonotype was detected ten times or more. V and J are TRBV9 and TRBJ1-2; 7 bases are a match to TRBD1. Per germline, CDR1 SGDLS and CDR2 YYNGEE. The CDR3 covers 12 residues. After removal of 5 bases from V and 8 bases from J, the junction contained 6 bases not matched to a gene. Here the CDR3 DNA reads TGTGCCAGCAGTGCCAGGGGGGGAGGCTACACCTTC. It encodes CASSARGGGYTF.

This clonotype was seen at least ten times. This chain uses TRBV6-6 with TRBJ1-6; D is unresolved. Trimming stripped 2 bases from V and 4 bases from J, with 6 bases between. In germline, CDR1 is MNHNY, CDR2 SVGAGI (reference sequence). The CDR3 extends over 14 amino acids. CDR3 DNA: TGTGCCAGCAGTTACCAGCAGTATAATTCACCCCTCCACTTT. Residues: CASSYQQYNSPLHF.

The chain is built from TRBV6-5 and TRBJ2-7; 12 positions agree with TRBD1. The V gene end was trimmed by 7 bases and the J gene end by 5 bases; junction bases not matched to a gene: 9. CDR3 size: 15 residues. In germline, CDR1 is MNHEY, CDR2 SVGAGI. The CDR3, as DNA: TGTGCCAGCACCAAAGGCGGGACAGGGGGCAACGAGCAGTACTTC. Translation gives CASTKGGTGGNEQYF.

This clonotype was observed at least ten times. The chain has TRBV29-1 and TRBJ1-4, with D unclear. The V end was cut by 4 bases, the J end by 3 bases, with 6 bases between. Looked up from germline, CDR1 is SQVTM and CDR2 is ANQGSEA. CDR3 length: 12 amino acids. The CDR3 DNA sequence: TGCAGCGTTGGGGCAGCTAATGAAAAACTGTTTTTT. This gives the protein CSVGAANEKLFF.